These T cell receptor beta chains were read from a single sample in a study of technical replicates of blood from a few donors. Using immunoSEQ multiplex PCR, the repertoire was profiled, and TCRdb retains in-frame clones only, with some absent. In the table there are 68,000 or so clones, roughly 90% of which are singletons. The sample consisted of PBMCs. The receptors shown here come from a human donor in good health. Some clones in this sample may be carry-over from other donors' samples. Both conserved end residues are part of each CDR3. Each record gives: J gene, clone size, D gene, V gene, CDR3 protein, CDR3 DNA. The D gene is left open where the match is weak. A row's size may be missing; if present it is once, few, many or a size class.

J: TRBJ2-1; size: -; D: -; V: TRBV4-3; CDR3: CASSQEGSGTNEQFF; DNA: TGCGCCAGCAGCCAAGAAGGTAGCGGAACCAATGAGCAGTTCTTC
J: TRBJ2-3; size: -; D: -; V: TRBV7-2; CDR3: CASSRDRSSTDTQYF; DNA: TGTGCCAGCAGCCGTGACAGGTCTAGCACAGATACGCAGTATTTT
J: TRBJ2-2; size: -; D: TRBD2; V: TRBV7-2; CDR3: CASSLKAGGLNTGELFF; DNA: TGTGCCAGCAGCTTAAAAGCGGGAGGCCTGAACACCGGGGAGCTGTTTTTT
J: TRBJ2-7; size: -; D: -; V: TRBV7-6; CDR3: CASTPRPGEFYEQYF; DNA: TGTGCCAGCACTCCGAGGCCAGGGGAATTCTACGAGCAGTACTTC
J: TRBJ1-1; size: -; D: -; V: TRBV27; CDR3: CASSLDRDSTEAFF; DNA: TGTGCCAGCAGTTTAGACAGAGATAGCACTGAAGCTTTCTTT
J: TRBJ2-5; size: -; D: TRBD1; V: TRBV2; CDR3: CASSQDRGPQETQYF; DNA: TGTGCCAGCAGTCAGGACAGGGGTCCCCAAGAGACCCAGTACTTC
J: TRBJ2-5; size: -; D: -; V: TRBV7-2; CDR3: CASSLGARTPGETQYF; DNA: TGTGCCAGCAGCTTAGGTGCCAGGACTCCGGGAGAGACCCAGTACTTC
J: TRBJ2-7; size: -; D: TRBD1; V: TRBV5-6; CDR3: CASSPHTGTGSYEQYF; DNA: TGTGCCAGCAGCCCACACACCGGGACAGGGTCCTACGAGCAGTACTTC
J: TRBJ2-1; size: -; D: TRBD2; V: TRBV4-3; CDR3: CASSQEKGLANNEQFF; DNA: TGCGCCAGCAGCCAAGAAAAGGGACTAGCTAACAATGAGCAGTTCTTC
J: TRBJ1-1; size: -; D: TRBD1; V: TRBV27; CDR3: CASSLTGSLVYNEAFF; DNA: TGTGCCAGCAGTTTGACAGGGTCCTTAGTTTACAATGAAGCTTTCTTT
J: TRBJ2-5; size: -; D: TRBD2; V: TRBV5-1; CDR3: CASSLASGSGETQYF; DNA: TGCGCCAGCAGCTTGGCCAGCGGGAGCGGTGAGACCCAGTACTTC
J: TRBJ2-1; size: -; D: TRBD2; V: TRBV6-6; CDR3: CASRPGLAGSSEQFF; DNA: TGTGCCAGCAGACCGGGACTAGCGGGGAGTAGTGAGCAGTTCTTC
J: TRBJ2-1; size: -; D: TRBD1; V: TRBV7-2; CDR3: CASSLGTGAGEQFF; DNA: TGTGCCAGCAGCTTAGGGACAGGGGCGGGTGAGCAGTTCTTC
J: TRBJ2-7; size: -; D: TRBD1; V: TRBV5-4; CDR3: CASSNRGHEQYF; DNA: TGTGCCAGCAGCAACAGGGGGCACGAGCAGTACTTC
J: TRBJ2-3; size: -; D: -; V: TRBV20-1; CDR3: CSARDLVAQYF; DNA: TGCAGTGCTAGAGATTTAGTGGCGCAGTATTTT
J: TRBJ2-5; size: -; D: -; V: TRBV6-5; CDR3: CASSYPLGGRETQYF; DNA: TGTGCCAGCAGTTACCCGCTGGGGGGTCGGGAGACCCAGTACTTC
J: TRBJ2-3; size: -; D: TRBD2; V: TRBV7-3; CDR3: CASSSAGGPDTQYF; DNA: TGTGCCAGCAGCTCAGCGGGAGGGCCAGATACGCAGTATTTT
J: TRBJ1-1; size: -; D: -; V: TRBV4-2; CDR3: CASSQYRAGTEAFF; DNA: TGTGCCAGCAGTCAATACAGGGCTGGAACTGAAGCTTTCTTT
J: TRBJ2-3; size: -; D: -; V: TRBV11-2; CDR3: CASSSSVVAQYF; DNA: TGTGCCAGCAGCTCCTCAGTTGTGGCGCAGTATTTT
J: TRBJ2-7; size: -; D: TRBD1; V: TRBV6-6; CDR3: CASSTGQGGHEQYF; DNA: TGTGCCAGCAGCACCGGACAGGGTGGGCACGAGCAGTACTTC
J: TRBJ2-2; size: once; D: -; V: TRBV5-4; CDR3: CASSLDQGSGELFF; DNA: TGTGCCAGCAGCTTGGATCAGGGGTCAGGGGAGCTGTTTTTT
J: TRBJ2-1; size: few; D: -; V: TRBV5-6; CDR3: CASSLFPRSDNEQFF; DNA: TGTGCCAGCAGCTTGTTTCCGAGAAGCGACAATGAGCAGTTCTTC
J: TRBJ2-1; size: -; D: -; V: TRBV5-6; CDR3: CASSLQGSPYNEQFF; DNA: TGTGCCAGCAGCTTGCAGGGGAGTCCCTACAATGAGCAGTTCTTC
J: TRBJ2-3; size: -; D: TRBD2; V: TRBV9; CDR3: CASSVSSGSQFDTQYF; DNA: TGTGCCAGCAGCGTTTCTAGCGGGAGTCAGTTTGATACGCAGTATTTT
J: TRBJ2-7; size: -; D: -; V: TRBV4-3; CDR3: CASSPGLESYEQYF; DNA: TGCGCCAGCAGCCCCGGACTGGAATCCTACGAGCAGTACTTC
J: TRBJ1-1; size: -; D: -; V: TRBV30; CDR3: CAWSVDSMNTEAFF; DNA: TGTGCCTGGAGTGTGGACAGCATGAACACTGAAGCTTTCTTT
J: TRBJ1-2; size: -; D: TRBD1; V: TRBV4-3; CDR3: CASSTDRGRPEGGYTF; DNA: TGCGCCAGCAGCACGGACAGGGGGCGCCCCGAGGGTGGCTACACCTTC
J: TRBJ1-1; size: -; D: -; V: TRBV19; CDR3: CASSMGGNTEAFF; DNA: TGTGCCAGTAGTATGGGGGGGAACACTGAAGCTTTCTTT
J: TRBJ1-2; size: -; D: TRBD1; V: TRBV7-8; CDR3: CASSLAGTEIDYTF; DNA: TGTGCCAGCAGCTTAGCCGGGACAGAAATCGACTACACCTTC
J: TRBJ2-1; size: -; D: TRBD1; V: TRBV27; CDR3: CASSLLGTASNEQFF; DNA: TGTGCCAGCAGTTTATTGGGGACAGCCTCGAATGAGCAGTTCTTC
J: TRBJ2-5; size: -; D: -; V: TRBV7-2; CDR3: CASSFGGQETQYF; DNA: TGTGCCAGCAGCTTTGGCGGCCAAGAGACCCAGTACTTC
J: TRBJ2-1; size: -; D: TRBD1; V: TRBV7-9; CDR3: CASSLEGQGAIEQFF; DNA: TGTGCCAGCAGCTTAGAGGGACAGGGTGCCATTGAGCAGTTCTTC
J: TRBJ2-3; size: -; D: -; V: TRBV5-6; CDR3: CASSLGRTDTQYF; DNA: TGTGCCAGCAGCTTGGGGCGCACAGATACGCAGTATTTT
J: TRBJ1-5; size: -; D: -; V: TRBV27; CDR3: CASSSRVGNQPQHF; DNA: TGTGCCAGCAGTTCCAGGGTCGGCAATCAGCCCCAGCATTTT
J: TRBJ1-3; size: -; D: -; V: TRBV7-9; CDR3: CASSGGGTISGNTIYF; DNA: TGTGCCAGCAGCGGGGGGGGTACCATCTCTGGAAACACCATATATTTT
J: TRBJ2-3; size: -; D: TRBD2; V: TRBV9; CDR3: CASSAGTSGGAFSDTQYF; DNA: TGTGCCAGCAGCGCCGGGACTAGCGGGGGGGCCTTTTCAGATACGCAGTATTTT
J: TRBJ2-1; size: -; D: TRBD2; V: TRBV6-6; CDR3: CASRSSGDGNEQFF; DNA: TGTGCCAGCAGATCTAGCGGGGATGGCAATGAGCAGTTCTTC
J: TRBJ2-7; size: -; D: TRBD1; V: TRBV6-5; CDR3: CASSYSGTGSYEQYF; DNA: TGTGCCAGCAGTTACTCAGGGACAGGTAGTTACGAGCAGTACTTC
J: TRBJ1-1; size: -; D: -; V: TRBV18; CDR3: CASSPLTGGSGTEAFF; DNA: TGTGCCAGCTCACCACTTACCGGGGGGTCGGGGACTGAAGCTTTCTTT
J: TRBJ1-5; size: -; D: TRBD1; V: TRBV4-1; CDR3: CASSTGRQGANQPQHF; DNA: TGCGCCAGCAGCACTGGTAGACAGGGGGCCAATCAGCCCCAGCATTTT
J: TRBJ2-7; size: -; D: TRBD1; V: TRBV6-5; CDR3: CASSYWDREYEQYF; DNA: TGTGCCAGCAGTTACTGGGACAGGGAATACGAGCAGTACTTC
J: TRBJ1-2; size: few; D: TRBD1; V: TRBV4-2; CDR3: CASSQPGQGNDGYTF; DNA: TGTGCCAGCAGCCAGCCGGGACAGGGGAATGACGGCTACACCTTC
J: TRBJ2-1; size: -; D: TRBD1; V: TRBV2; CDR3: CASRGGDRGHNEQFF; DNA: TGTGCCAGCAGGGGCGGGGACAGGGGGCACAATGAGCAGTTCTTC
J: TRBJ1-1; size: few; D: -; V: TRBV29-1; CDR3: CSVEGRADEAFF; DNA: TGCAGCGTTGAGGGCAGGGCGGATGAAGCTTTCTTT
J: TRBJ1-6; size: -; D: -; V: TRBV2; CDR3: CASSEGGYNSPLHF; DNA: TGTGCCAGCAGTGAAGGCGGGTATAATTCACCCCTCCACTTT
J: TRBJ1-2; size: once; D: TRBD1; V: TRBV18; CDR3: CASSPSVGQGALFYGYTF; DNA: TGTGCCAGCTCACCGTCTGTCGGACAGGGGGCTCTTTTCTATGGCTACACCTTC
J: TRBJ1-4; size: -; D: -; V: TRBV5-1; CDR3: CASSLVAGNEKLFF; DNA: TGCGCCAGCAGCTTGGTAGCGGGAAATGAAAAACTGTTTTTT
J: TRBJ1-6; size: -; D: -; V: TRBV5-4; CDR3: CASSLEDSYNSPLHF; DNA: TGTGCCAGCAGCTTAGAGGACAGCTATAATTCACCCCTCCACTTT
J: TRBJ1-2; size: -; D: -; V: TRBV4-2; CDR3: CASSQGDDSSGYTF; DNA: TGTGCCAGCAGCCAAGGGGATGACAGTAGCGGCTACACCTTC
J: TRBJ2-1; size: once; D: TRBD2; V: TRBV29-1; CDR3: CSVEGGTSAYNEQFF; DNA: TGCAGCGTTGAGGGCGGGACTAGCGCGTACAATGAGCAGTTCTTC
J: TRBJ2-3; size: -; D: TRBD1; V: TRBV7-2; CDR3: CASSLSGKGAYTQYF; DNA: TGTGCCAGCAGCTTATCTGGGAAGGGGGCATATACGCAGTATTTT
J: TRBJ2-7; size: once; D: TRBD2; V: TRBV6-5; CDR3: CASSGRGGPSYEQYF; DNA: TGTGCCAGCAGTGGCCGGGGGGGCCCGTCTTACGAGCAGTACTTC
J: TRBJ1-2; size: -; D: -; V: TRBV10-1; CDR3: CASRVPRSEGGYTF; DNA: TGCGCCAGCCGCGTCCCCCGCTCGGAGGGTGGCTACACCTTC
J: TRBJ2-3; size: -; D: -; V: TRBV27; CDR3: CASSLSGSTQYF; DNA: TGTGCCAGCAGTTTATCGGGCAGTACGCAGTATTTT
J: TRBJ2-7; size: -; D: TRBD1; V: TRBV18; CDR3: CASSPQPRDRVRNEQYF; DNA: TGTGCCAGCTCACCTCAGCCCCGGGACAGGGTGAGGAATGAGCAGTACTTC